Listed below are T cell receptor beta chains from one sample, sequenced in a study of cytomegalovirus exposure and HLA in healthy donors. The assay was immunoSEQ multiplex PCR, and TCRdb's table has in-frame clones only and misses some. Its table records roughly 220,000 clones. The sample taken for sequencing was PBMCs. These receptors were collected from a girl under 10 years old in good health and CMV-seropositive. CDR3s include the opening cysteine and the closing phenylalanine or tryptophan. The D gene is left open where the match is weak.

cdr3_aa cdr3_nt j_call d_call v_call
CASSAPPVSYEQYF TGTGCCAGCAGCGCTCCTCCGGTCTCCTACGAGCAGTACTTC TRBJ2-7 . TRBV28
CASSRDRVGTEAFF TGTGCCAGCAGCCGGGACAGGGTGGGCACTGAAGCTTTCTTT TRBJ1-1 TRBD1 TRBV5-6
CATSRQQGAGTDTQYF TGTGCCACCAGCAGACAACAGGGAGCGGGCACAGATACGCAGTATTTT TRBJ2-3 . TRBV15
CASSPGGDAKNIQYF TGTGCCAGCTCACCAGGGGGGGACGCCAAAAACATTCAGTACTTC TRBJ2-4 TRBD2 TRBV18
CASSVLGTGETQYF TGTGCCAGCAGTGTACTCGGGACTGGTGAGACCCAGTACTTC TRBJ2-5 . TRBV6-1
CASRGQLLPSGANVLTF TGTGCCAGCAGAGGACAGCTCCTACCCTCTGGGGCCAACGTCCTGACTTTC TRBJ2-6 . TRBV27
CASSLLGDGLTGANVLTF TGTGCCAGCAGTTTATTAGGGGATGGCCTGACTGGGGCCAACGTCCTGACTTTC TRBJ2-6 . TRBV28
CASSYSSGQREQFF TGTGCCAGCAGTTATTCCTCGGGACAAAGGGAGCAGTTCTTC TRBJ2-1 . TRBV6-5
CAISARLAGGYEQYF TGTGCCATCAGTGCCCGACTAGCGGGAGGCTACGAGCAGTACTTC TRBJ2-7 TRBD2 TRBV10-3
CASSPRRGPATNEKLFF TGTGCCAGCAGCCCTAGAAGGGGCCCGGCAACTAATGAAAAACTGTTTTTT TRBJ1-4 . TRBV27
CASSLASGQESGYTF TGTGCCAGCAGCTTGGCGTCGGGACAAGAAAGTGGCTACACCTTC TRBJ1-2 . TRBV5-5
CASSLTLGQYTGELFF TGTGCCAGCAGCCTAACTTTGGGACAGTACACCGGGGAGCTGTTTTTT TRBJ2-2 TRBD1 TRBV9
CASRPSSGYNEQFF TGTGCCAGCAGACCCTCTAGCGGCTACAATGAGCAGTTCTTC TRBJ2-1 TRBD2 TRBV27
CASRPTLNTEAFF TGCGCCAGCAGGCCGACTTTGAACACTGAAGCTTTCTTT TRBJ1-1 . TRBV5-1
CASTARPRGQANTEAFF TGTGCCAGCACAGCGAGGCCCAGGGGGCAGGCGAACACTGAAGCTTTCTTT TRBJ1-1 TRBD1 TRBV4-2
CASSTGQSYEQYF TGTGCCAGCAGTACGGGACAATCCTACGAGCAGTACTTC TRBJ2-7 . TRBV27
CSALSGLQFF TGCAGTGCTCTATCGGGACTGCAGTTCTTC TRBJ2-1 . TRBV20-1
CASSSGQGRREKEKLFF TGTGCCAGCAGCTCCGGACAGGGTCGTAGAGAAAAGGAAAAACTGTTTTTT TRBJ1-4 TRBD1 TRBV11-2
CASSRVTDTQYF TGTGCCAGCAGTAGAGTCACAGATACGCAGTATTTT TRBJ2-3 . TRBV2
CATSAGRLTGISGNTEAFF TGTGCCACCAGCGCAGGGAGACTCACAGGGATCTCAGGGAACACTGAAGCTTTCTTT TRBJ1-1 . TRBV15
CASRDSANTGELFF TGTGCCAGCAGGGACAGCGCGAACACCGGGGAGCTGTTTTTT TRBJ2-2 . TRBV2
CASSQDSMQFF TGCGCCAGCAGCCAAGACAGTATGCAGTTCTTC TRBJ2-1 . TRBV4-1